This section outlines one TCR beta chain sequence together with its context. What it binds is not known. A read error may be the cause here, since a much bigger clone is one base away. The data belong to a study of tumor and adjacent non-tumor tissue in lung cancer. Across the study: Patients comprised 12 adenocarcinoma, a couple of squamous cell carcinoma and 1 small cell lung cancer. Patients were aged roughly 30 to 76, fewer than twelve men and 4 to 6 women, stage I to III. Study-level points and caveats: In normal lung, the top 100 clones were significantly more dominant than in tumor.

Three rounds of nested PCR, following a modified ARM-PCR protocol, produced the TCRbeta library. MiXCR, run by TCRdb on the multiplex PCR reads, gives a single entry per CDR3 protein. The table lists fewer than 85,000 distinct CDR3 sequences, around 75% of them singletons, with approximately 12% in the top ten. Looked up from germline, CDR1 is SGHTA and CDR2 is FQGNSA. The CDR3 has 15 amino acids. V was shortened by 0 bases and J by 0 bases, with 9 bases between the two germline ends. No cell sorting was done before RNA was extracted from the tissue. Sequencing input: lung tumor tissue. This sequence originates from a woman aged 45-65 years with non-small cell lung cancer. The chain joins TRBV7-2 to TRBJ2-7, with D uncertain. This CDR3 reads CASSLARTTSYEQYF. The CDR3 coding sequence is TGTGCCAGCAGCTTAGCCAGGACCACCTCCTACGAGCAGTACTTC.